This TCR beta chain was captured by sequencing in a study of blood T cell repertoires in COVID-19. Study as a whole: There were acute and convalescent COVID-19 samples, and they came from the United States, Italy and Spain. Sample material is recorded as cDNA or gDNA derived from T cells, B-cell-depleted T cells, or PBMCs.

CDR3 length: 18 amino acids. Germline V gene sequence: CDR1 WSHSY, CDR2 SAAADI. The V gene end was trimmed by 10 bases and the J gene end by 6 bases; junction bases not matched to a gene: 21. Per the original methods: Reference gene primer amplification yielded estimated nucleated cell counts. Produced via immunoSEQ multiplex PCR; TCRdb's table is partial and in-frame only. The V and J calls and clone size were taken over from that table, and D and trimming were inferred from the DNA. The table has about 280,000 clones, around 86% seen once. Sequencing used peripheral blood. This chain uses TRBV10-2 with TRBJ1-5, with 10 nucleotides matching TRBD1. The clonotype originates from a man in his fifties or sixties with acute or convalescent COVID-19. CDR3 loop: CATTLMTGGAGGSQPQHF. Written as DNA, the CDR3 is TGCGCCACCACGTTAATGACAGGGGGCGCTGGGGGAAGTCAGCCCCAGCATTTT.